This TCR beta chain was sequenced during a study of T cells after yellow fever vaccination. Conversion of TCR transcripts into cDNA relied on 5'RACE template switching, which added a universal primer site and UMIs. One entry per CDR3 protein, called by TCRdb with MiXCR from the 5' RACE reads. The sample yields about 350,000 distinct CDR3 sequences, approximately 8% seen once. Study observations and caveats: Of the clonotypes, a small share occurred in both CD4 and CD8 compartments. FACS-sorted repertoires might harbor abundant contaminating clonotypes from the bulk population. Post-booster repertoires again held most primary-vaccination clones (approximately 96% CD4, roughly 90% CD8).

A note on this clonotype: Its antigen is undetermined.

V gave up 0 bases and J gave up 3 bases, with 18 bases separating them. The CDR3 consists of 17 residues. CDR1 is LGHNA, CDR2 YSLEER, per germline. The sample here was PBMCs, taken around 45 days after the first yellow fever vaccination. The rearrangement uses TRBV4-3 and TRBJ2-7; D is possibly TRBD1 or TRBD2 (5 bases each). This TCR was recovered from a man aged 18 to 29 who received the YFV17D yellow fever vaccine. The chain's CDR3 is CASSQDLTMGPSYEQYF. DNA of the CDR3: TGCGCCAGCAGCCAAGATCTTACTATGGGACCGAGCTACGAGCAGTACTTC.